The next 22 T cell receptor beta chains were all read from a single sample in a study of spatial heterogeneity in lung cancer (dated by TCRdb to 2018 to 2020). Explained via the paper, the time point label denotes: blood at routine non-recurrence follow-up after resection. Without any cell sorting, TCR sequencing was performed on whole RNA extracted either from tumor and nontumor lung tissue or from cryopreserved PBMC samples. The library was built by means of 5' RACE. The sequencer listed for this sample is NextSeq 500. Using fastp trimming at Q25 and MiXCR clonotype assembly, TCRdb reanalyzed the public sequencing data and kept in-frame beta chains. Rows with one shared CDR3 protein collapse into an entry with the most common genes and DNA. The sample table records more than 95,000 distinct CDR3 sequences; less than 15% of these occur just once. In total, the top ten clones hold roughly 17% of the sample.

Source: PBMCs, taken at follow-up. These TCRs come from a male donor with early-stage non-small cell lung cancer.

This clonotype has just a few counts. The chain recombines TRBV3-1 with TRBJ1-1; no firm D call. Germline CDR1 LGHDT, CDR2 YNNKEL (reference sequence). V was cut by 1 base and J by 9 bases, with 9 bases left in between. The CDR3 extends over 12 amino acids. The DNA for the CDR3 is TGTGCCAGCAGCCAAGGAAGACGGCAAGCTTTCTTT. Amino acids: CASSQGRRQAFF.

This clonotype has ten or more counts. The CDR3 DNA reads TGTGCCAGCAGCACCACAGGGAAGCAGCCCCAGCATTTT. Its protein is CASSTTGKQPQHF. The chain has TRBV7-2 and TRBJ1-5; tentative D call: TRBD1 (6 bases). Germline assignment: CDR1 SGHTA and CDR2 FQGNSA. The ends were cut back, 5 bases at V and 7 bases at J, with 12 bases in the middle. The length of the CDR3 is 13 residues.

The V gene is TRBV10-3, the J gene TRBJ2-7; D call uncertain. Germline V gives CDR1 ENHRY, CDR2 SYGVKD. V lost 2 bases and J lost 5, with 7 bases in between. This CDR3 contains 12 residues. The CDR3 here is CAISEITDEQYF. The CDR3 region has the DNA TGTGCCATCAGTGAGATTACTGACGAGCAGTACTTC.

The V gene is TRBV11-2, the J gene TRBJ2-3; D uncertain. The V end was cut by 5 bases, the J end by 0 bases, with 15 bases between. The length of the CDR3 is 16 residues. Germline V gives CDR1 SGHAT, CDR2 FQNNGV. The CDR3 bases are TGTGCCAGCAGCGCTTTCGGGCCCGTTAGCACAGATACGCAGTATTTT. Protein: CASSAFGPVSTDTQYF.

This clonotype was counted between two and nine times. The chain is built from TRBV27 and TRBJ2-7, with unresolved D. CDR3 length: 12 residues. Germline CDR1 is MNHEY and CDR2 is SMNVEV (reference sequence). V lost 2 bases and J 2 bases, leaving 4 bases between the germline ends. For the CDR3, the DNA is TGTGCCAGCAGTTTAAATACCTACGAGCAGTACTTC. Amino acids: CASSLNTYEQYF.

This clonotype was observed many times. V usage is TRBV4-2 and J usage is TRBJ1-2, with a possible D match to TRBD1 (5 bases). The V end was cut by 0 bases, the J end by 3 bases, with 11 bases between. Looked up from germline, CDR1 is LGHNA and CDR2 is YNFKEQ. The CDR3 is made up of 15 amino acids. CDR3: CASSQDRQGYYGYTF. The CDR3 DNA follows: TGTGCCAGCAGCCAAGATCGGCAGGGCTACTATGGCTACACCTTC.

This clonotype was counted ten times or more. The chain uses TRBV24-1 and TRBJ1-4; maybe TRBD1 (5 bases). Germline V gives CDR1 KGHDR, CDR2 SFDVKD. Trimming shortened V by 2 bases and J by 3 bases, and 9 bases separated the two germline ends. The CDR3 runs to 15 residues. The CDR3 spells CATSDSTAPNEKLFF. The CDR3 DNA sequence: TGTGCCACCAGTGATTCGACAGCTCCTAATGAAAAACTGTTTTTT.

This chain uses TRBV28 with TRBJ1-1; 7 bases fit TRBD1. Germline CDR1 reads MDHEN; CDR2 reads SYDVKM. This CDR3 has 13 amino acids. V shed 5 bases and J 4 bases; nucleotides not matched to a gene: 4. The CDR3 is CASSGGQFTEAFF. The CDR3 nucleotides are TGTGCCAGCAGTGGGGGACAGTTCACTGAAGCTTTCTTT.

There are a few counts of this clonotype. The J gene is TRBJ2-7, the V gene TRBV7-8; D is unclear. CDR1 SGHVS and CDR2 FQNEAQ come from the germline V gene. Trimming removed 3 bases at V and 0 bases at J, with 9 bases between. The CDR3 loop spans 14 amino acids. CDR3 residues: CASSFTRNSYEQYF. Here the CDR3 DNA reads TGTGCCAGCAGCTTTACCCGGAACTCCTACGAGCAGTACTTC.

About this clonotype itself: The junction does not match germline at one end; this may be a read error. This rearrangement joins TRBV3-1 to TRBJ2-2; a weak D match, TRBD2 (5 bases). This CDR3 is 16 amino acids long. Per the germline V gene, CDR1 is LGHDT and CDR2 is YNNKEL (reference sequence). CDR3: CASSHRTSLNTGKLFF. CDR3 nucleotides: TGTGCCAGCAGCCACCGTACTAGTTTGAACACCGGGAAGCTGTTTTTT.

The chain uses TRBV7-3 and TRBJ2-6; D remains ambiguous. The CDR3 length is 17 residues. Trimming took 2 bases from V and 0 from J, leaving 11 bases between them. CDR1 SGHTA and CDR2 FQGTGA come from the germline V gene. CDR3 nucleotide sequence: TGTGCCAGCAGCTTATTGGGAACGGACTCTGGGGCCAACGTCCTGACTTTC. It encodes CASSLLGTDSGANVLTF.

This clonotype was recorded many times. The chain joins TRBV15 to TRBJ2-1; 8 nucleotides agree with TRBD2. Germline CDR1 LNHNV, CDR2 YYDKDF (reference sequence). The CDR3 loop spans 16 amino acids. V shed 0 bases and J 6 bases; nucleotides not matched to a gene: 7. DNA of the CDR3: TGTGCCACCAGCAGAGACCGGGGGGGCTACCGCAATGAGCAGTTCTTC. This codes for CATSRDRGGYRNEQFF.

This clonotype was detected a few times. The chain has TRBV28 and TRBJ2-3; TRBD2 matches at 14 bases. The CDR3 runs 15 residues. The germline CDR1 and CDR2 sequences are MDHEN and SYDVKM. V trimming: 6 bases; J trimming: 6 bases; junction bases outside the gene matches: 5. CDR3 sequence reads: CASRGLAGGRDTQYF. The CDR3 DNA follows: TGTGCCAGCAGAGGACTAGCGGGGGGCAGGGATACGCAGTATTTT.

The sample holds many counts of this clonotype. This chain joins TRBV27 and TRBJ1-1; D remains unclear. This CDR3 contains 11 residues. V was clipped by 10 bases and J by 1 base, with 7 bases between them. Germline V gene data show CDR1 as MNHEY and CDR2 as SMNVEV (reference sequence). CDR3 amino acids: CATRQNTEAFF. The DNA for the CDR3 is TGTGCCACACGGCAGAACACTGAAGCTTTCTTT.

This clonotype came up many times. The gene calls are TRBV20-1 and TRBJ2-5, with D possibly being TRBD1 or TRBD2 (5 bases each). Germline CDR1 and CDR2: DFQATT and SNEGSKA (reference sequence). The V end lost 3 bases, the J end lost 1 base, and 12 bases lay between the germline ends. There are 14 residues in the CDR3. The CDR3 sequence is CSASPGALQETQYF. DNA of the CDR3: TGCAGTGCTAGTCCCGGGGCCCTCCAAGAGACCCAGTACTTC.

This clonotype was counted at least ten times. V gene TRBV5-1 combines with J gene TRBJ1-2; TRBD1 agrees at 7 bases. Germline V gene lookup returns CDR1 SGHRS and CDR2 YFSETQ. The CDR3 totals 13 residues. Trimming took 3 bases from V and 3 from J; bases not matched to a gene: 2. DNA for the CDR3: TGCGCCAGCAGCTACGACAGGGACTATGGCTACACCTTC. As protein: CASSYDRDYGYTF.

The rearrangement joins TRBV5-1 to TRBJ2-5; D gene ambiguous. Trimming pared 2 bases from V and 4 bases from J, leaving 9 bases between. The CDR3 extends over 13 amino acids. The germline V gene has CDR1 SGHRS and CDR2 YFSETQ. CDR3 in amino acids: CASSFGRLETQYF. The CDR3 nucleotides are TGCGCCAGCAGCTTCGGACGATTAGAGACCCAGTACTTC. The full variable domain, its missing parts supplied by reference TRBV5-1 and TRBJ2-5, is KAGVTQTPRYLIKTRGQQVTLSCSPISGHRSVSWYQQTPGQGLQFLFEYFSETQRNKGNFPGRFSGRQFSNSRSEMNVSTLELGDSALYLCASSFGRLETQYFGPGTRLLVL.

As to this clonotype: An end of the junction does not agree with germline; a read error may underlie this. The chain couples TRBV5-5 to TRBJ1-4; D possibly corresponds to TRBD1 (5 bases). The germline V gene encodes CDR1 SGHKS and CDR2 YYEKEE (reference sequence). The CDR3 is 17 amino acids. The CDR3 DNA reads TGTGTCAGCAGCTTTGGACACCTTATCACAACTAATGAAAAACTGTTTTTT. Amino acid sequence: CVSSFGHLITTNEKLFF.

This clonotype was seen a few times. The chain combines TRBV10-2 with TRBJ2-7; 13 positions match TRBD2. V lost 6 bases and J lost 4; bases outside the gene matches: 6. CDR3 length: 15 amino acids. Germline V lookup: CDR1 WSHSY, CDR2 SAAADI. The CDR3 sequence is CASSPTSGGEYEQYF. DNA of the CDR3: TGCGCCAGCAGCCCTACTAGCGGGGGGGAATACGAGCAGTACTTC.

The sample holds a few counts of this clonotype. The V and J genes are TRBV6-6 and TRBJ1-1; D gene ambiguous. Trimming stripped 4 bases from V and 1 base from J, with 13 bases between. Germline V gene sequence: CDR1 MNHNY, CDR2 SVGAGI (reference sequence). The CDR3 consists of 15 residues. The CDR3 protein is CASSFSMGTNTEAFF. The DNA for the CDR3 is TGTGCCAGCAGTTTTTCAATGGGAACGAACACTGAAGCTTTCTTT.

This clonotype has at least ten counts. Written as DNA, the CDR3 is TGTGCCAGCAGTTTCCCCCGGGACAGGGCAAATCCCGGGGAGCTGTTTTTT. Its translation is CASSFPRDRANPGELFF. The rearrangement joins TRBV6-5 to TRBJ2-2; 9 positions match TRBD1. J gave up 6 bases and V 4 bases, and 12 bases lay outside the gene matches. CDR3 length: 17 amino acids. Germline lookup yields CDR1 MNHEY and CDR2 SVGAGI.

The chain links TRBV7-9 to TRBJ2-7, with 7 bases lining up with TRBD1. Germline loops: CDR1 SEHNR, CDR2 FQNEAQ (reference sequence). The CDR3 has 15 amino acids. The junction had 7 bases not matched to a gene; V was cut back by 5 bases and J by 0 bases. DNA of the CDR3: TGTGCCAGCAGCATAAGACAGGGCCGCTCCTACGAGCAGTACTTC. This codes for CASSIRQGRSYEQYF.